This T cell receptor beta chain is from a study of T cells in Graves' hyperthyroidism and ophthalmopathy. Study-level findings and limits: Most expanded thyroid clonotypes above 0.001 recurred in blood.

Hyperthyroidism, newly diagnosed and lasting under 2 months, affected patients aged 18 to 65. Fresh 10 ml peripheral blood yielded PBMCs. CDR3 length: 19 residues. Germline lookup yields CDR1 MDHEN and CDR2 SYDVKM. J lost 3 bases, V lost 4 bases, and 18 bases had no gene match. Points on this clonotype: Its matching antigen is unknown.

The TCR beta CDR3 regions underwent amplification using RNA transcripts as the source. The HTBI primer set drove a first-round RT-PCR of the TCR CDR3. A single record per CDR3 protein comes from TCRdb applying MiXCR to the multiplex PCR reads. The table records fewer than 400,000 distinct CDR3 sequences, about 25% of them present only once. V is TRBV28 and J is TRBJ1-5; 7 positions match TRBD1. The sample taken for sequencing was blood. The clonotype was recovered from a man between 45 and 60 years old with Graves' hyperthyroidism. The CDR3 region has the DNA TGTGCCAGCAGTTATCCCCCGGGACAGAGGACAAAGTACAATCAGCCCCAGCATTTT. This translates into CASSYPPGQRTKYNQPQHF.